These T cell receptor beta chains were read from a single sample in a study of cytomegalovirus exposure and HLA in healthy donors. TCRdb's copy holds only in-frame clones and misses some; the assay was immunoSEQ multiplex PCR. The sample has around 91,000 clones, approximately 88% seen once. Sequencing was carried out using PBMCs. The receptors were sampled from a man aged 18 to 30 in good health and CMV-seronegative. CDR3s include the opening cysteine and the closing phenylalanine or tryptophan. Size tells how often a clone was seen (once, few, many) or the class of an expanded clone, and some rows leave it out.

v_call: TRBV7-2
clone_size: -
j_call: TRBJ2-1
cdr3_aa: CASTTRWAGGNEQFF

v_call: TRBV10-3
clone_size: -
j_call: TRBJ2-1
cdr3_aa: CAISESQTRSYNEQFF

v_call: TRBV19
clone_size: once
j_call: TRBJ2-7
cdr3_aa: CASSTSQGFEQYF

v_call: TRBV9
clone_size: -
j_call: TRBJ2-5
cdr3_aa: CASSAGQGMMETQYF

v_call: TRBV4-3
clone_size: few
j_call: TRBJ2-1
cdr3_aa: CASSQGDRGPYNEQFF

v_call: TRBV4-1
clone_size: -
j_call: TRBJ2-7
cdr3_aa: CASSPSELAGDRYF

v_call: TRBV7-9
clone_size: -
j_call: TRBJ1-4
cdr3_aa: CASSSPVGGEKLFF

v_call: TRBV7-2
clone_size: -
j_call: TRBJ2-1
cdr3_aa: CASSYTPVNEQFF

v_call: TRBV4-3
clone_size: -
j_call: TRBJ1-1
cdr3_aa: CASSQVRGLSEAFF

v_call: TRBV7-8
clone_size: -
j_call: TRBJ2-3
cdr3_aa: CASSLRTSGSLRDTQYF

v_call: TRBV5-1
clone_size: -
j_call: TRBJ1-5
cdr3_aa: CASSPGTVNQPQHF

v_call: TRBV7-8
clone_size: -
j_call: TRBJ2-7
cdr3_aa: CASSLSGGAYEQYF

v_call: TRBV7-8
clone_size: -
j_call: TRBJ2-7
cdr3_aa: CASSLALGGQYF

v_call: TRBV7-7
clone_size: -
j_call: TRBJ2-7
cdr3_aa: CASSLGPSLDEQYF

v_call: TRBV28
clone_size: -
j_call: TRBJ1-2
cdr3_aa: CASSLYLTGDGYTF

v_call: TRBV5-6
clone_size: -
j_call: TRBJ1-3
cdr3_aa: CASSLARQGPLFSGNTIYF

v_call: TRBV28
clone_size: -
j_call: TRBJ1-5
cdr3_aa: CATHSGQPQHF

v_call: TRBV6-5
clone_size: large
j_call: TRBJ2-1
cdr3_aa: CASNHSPELHTQFF

v_call: TRBV27
clone_size: once
j_call: TRBJ2-7
cdr3_aa: CASSFPGQGRTYEQYF

v_call: TRBV5-1
clone_size: once
j_call: TRBJ2-1
cdr3_aa: CASQGLAGTNEQFF